Listed below are T cell receptor beta chains from one sample, sequenced in a study of a mutant IDH1 vaccine in newly diagnosed glioma. Method: immunoSEQ multiplex PCR; TCRdb's copy keeps in-frame clones and lacks some. In the table there are around 56,000 clones, about 91% of which are singletons. The material sequenced was PBMCs, taken from a glioma patient treated with radiotherapy, temozolomide or both. These receptors were collected from a man in his fifties with glioma. Both conserved end residues are part of each CDR3. A D gene is named only where the DNA matches it firmly. The size of a clone is reported for some rows only, either as once, few or many, or as a class for expanded clones.

clone_size j_call v_call d_call cdr3_nt cdr3_aa
. TRBJ1-1 TRBV25-1 . TGTGCCAGCAGTGAATGGGGAGGAGAAACTGAAGCTTTCTTT CASSEWGGETEAFF
. TRBJ2-5 TRBV29-1 . TGCAGCGCCCTTAGAAGCGAGCGGGCGGAGACCCAGTACTTC CSALRSERAETQYF
. TRBJ2-7 TRBV7-9 . TGTGCCAGCAGCTTGGAAGGGCTTGGCTCCTACGAGCAGTACTTC CASSLEGLGSYEQYF
. TRBJ1-1 TRBV6-4 . TGTGCCAGCAGTCTAAACGTGGACACTGAAGCTTTCTTT CASSLNVDTEAFF
. TRBJ2-7 TRBV29-1 TRBD2 TGCAGCGTCACGACTAGCGGCAGCTCCTACGAGCAGTACTTC CSVTTSGSSYEQYF
. TRBJ1-6 TRBV18 TRBD1 TGTGCCAGCTCACCGACAGGGGAGAGGTCACCCCTCCACTTT CASSPTGERSPLHF
. TRBJ2-7 TRBV27 . TGTGCCAGCAGTGCGGACCCAAAACTGACCTACGAGCAGTACTTC CASSADPKLTYEQYF
. TRBJ2-7 TRBV5-8 TRBD1 TGTGCCAGCAGTTCGGGACAGGGCGCGAACGAGCAGTACTTC CASSSGQGANEQYF
. TRBJ2-4 TRBV6-5 . TGTGCCAGCAGTTACACAGCCAAAAACATTCAGTACTTC CASSYTAKNIQYF
. TRBJ2-7 TRBV29-1 . TGCAGCGCCGGGACATACTACGAGCAGTACTTC CSAGTYYEQYF
. TRBJ1-4 TRBV19 . TGTGCCGGCGGGACAACTAATGAAAAACTGTTTTTT CAGGTTNEKLFF
. TRBJ2-3 TRBV2 . TGTGCCAGCAGTGTGCAAGCTGTAGGTCGTTCAGATACGCAGTATTTT CASSVQAVGRSDTQYF
. TRBJ2-7 TRBV11-2 . TGTGCCAGCAGCTTATTTCAGGGAACGGAGGAGCAGTACTTC CASSLFQGTEEQYF
. TRBJ2-1 TRBV6-5 TRBD2 TGTGCCAGCCGGTCTAGCGGGAGCTATGAGCAGTTCTTC CASRSSGSYEQFF
. TRBJ2-7 TRBV12-5 TRBD1 TGTGCTAGTGGCCTGGACAGGGGGTACTACGAGCAGTACTTC CASGLDRGYYEQYF
. TRBJ2-5 TRBV15 TRBD2 TGTGCCACCAGCAGGCGCGGACTAGCGGGGTGGCAGACCCAGTACTTC CATSRRGLAGWQTQYF
few TRBJ2-1 TRBV13 TRBD1 TGTGCCAGCAGCCCCAGACAGGGCTACAATGAGCAGTTCTTC CASSPRQGYNEQFF
. TRBJ1-1 TRBV6-6 . TGTGCCAGCAGTTACCCCCCGAGGTTCGCTGAAGCTTTCTTT CASSYPPRFAEAFF
. TRBJ2-7 TRBV7-2 . TGTGCCAGCAGCTTCAACGGCGAGCAGTACTTC CASSFNGEQYF
. TRBJ2-1 TRBV5-1 . TGCGCCAGCAGTTTGCAGACAGTTTACAATGAGCAGTTCTTC CASSLQTVYNEQFF
. TRBJ2-7 TRBV2 TRBD1 TGTGCCAGCAGTAGGACAGGGGGCTACGAGCAGTACTTC CASSRTGGYEQYF
. TRBJ2-5 TRBV5-4 . TGTGCCAGCAGCCAAGACAGGATGCAGACCCAGTACTTC CASSQDRMQTQYF
. TRBJ2-2 TRBV29-1 . TGCAGCGTTACAGAGAACACCGGGGAGCTGTTTTTT CSVTENTGELFF
. TRBJ1-5 TRBV5-1 . TGCGCCAGCAGCTTGGACGGGAACAGCAATCAGCCCCAGCATTTT CASSLDGNSNQPQHF
. TRBJ2-7 TRBV27 . TGTGCCAGCAGTTTAGCCAGTACCTACGAGCAGTACTTC CASSLASTYEQYF
. TRBJ2-7 TRBV27 TRBD2 TGTGCCAGCAGTCCCCATTCTAGCGGGCCGTCCTACGAGCAGTACTTC CASSPHSSGPSYEQYF
once TRBJ1-3 TRBV6-6 . TGTGCCAGCTCCCGAAAGGAGTGGAACTCTGGAAACACCATATATTTT CASSRKEWNSGNTIYF
. TRBJ1-1 TRBV6-6 . TGTGCCAGCACCCCGGGGAACACTGAAGCTTTCTTT CASTPGNTEAFF
. TRBJ2-2 TRBV4-1 . TGCGCCAGCAGCCAAGCGGCACAGACCTTTGGGGAGCTGTTTTTT CASSQAAQTFGELFF
. TRBJ1-3 TRBV2 . TGTGCCAGCGGCCCCAGGGCGGGAAACACCATATATTTT CASGPRAGNTIYF
. TRBJ2-3 TRBV6-6 . TGTGCCAGCAGCTCACTCCAGGTTCGAGCAGATACGCAGTATTTT CASSSLQVRADTQYF
. TRBJ2-3 TRBV19 . TGTGCCAGTAGTCGGGGCCGGAGCACAGATACGCAGTATTTT CASSRGRSTDTQYF
. TRBJ1-1 TRBV6-1 . TGTGCCAGCAGTGAAGGCTACACTGAAGCTTTCTTT CASSEGYTEAFF
. TRBJ2-3 TRBV11-2 . TGTGCCAGCAGCTTAGAGGAACGGGGTACGCAGTATTTT CASSLEERGTQYF
. TRBJ1-2 TRBV19 TRBD1 TGTGCCAGTAGTATCCCACTAACAGGGGCCTACACCTTC CASSIPLTGAYTF
. TRBJ1-2 TRBV11-2 . TGTGCCAGCAGCCACCGAGGAGGCTCTCTTGGTGGCTACACCTTC CASSHRGGSLGGYTF
. TRBJ2-3 TRBV5-1 . TGCGCCAGCAGCCCCATTCAGGCAGTCACAGATACGCAGTATTTT CASSPIQAVTDTQYF
once TRBJ1-2 TRBV28 TRBD1 TGTGCCAGCAGCTCTACAGGGGTTGGCTACACCTTC CASSSTGVGYTF
. TRBJ2-3 TRBV10-2 . TGCGCCAGCAGCGGCGGGGGGACAGCAAGCACAGATACGCAGTATTTT CASSGGGTASTDTQYF
. TRBJ2-6 TRBV27 . TGTGCCAGCAGTGTGGGTGGGGGAGTCCTGACTTTC CASSVGGGVLTF
. TRBJ1-1 TRBV12-5 . TGTGCTAGTGGAAACGGGGGTACTGAAGCTTTCTTT CASGNGGTEAFF
. TRBJ1-2 TRBV9 . TGTGCCAGCAGCGTAGGCAGGATCGTGACCTTC CASSVGRIVTF
. TRBJ2-7 TRBV20-1 . TGCAGTGCTAGAAAGAATGACGAGCAGTACTTC CSARKNDEQYF
. TRBJ1-1 TRBV7-8 . TGTGCCAGCAGCTCCCCATTTATGAACACTGAAGCTTTCTTT CASSSPFMNTEAFF
. TRBJ1-1 TRBV29-1 . TGCAGCGTTGGGGAGAACACTGAAGCTTTCTTT CSVGENTEAFF
. TRBJ1-5 TRBV7-2 . TGTGCCAGCAGCTTACAGACAAATCAGCCCCAGCATTTT CASSLQTNQPQHF
. TRBJ1-3 TRBV5-1 TRBD1 TGCGCCAGCAGCCAAACCGGGACAGGCTTTGGAAACACCATATATTTT CASSQTGTGFGNTIYF
. TRBJ2-7 TRBV11-3 TRBD1 TGTGCCAGCAGCGGAGGACAGGGGGTAAGCTCCTACGAGCAGTACTTC CASSGGQGVSSYEQYF
. TRBJ2-5 TRBV5-1 . TGCGCCAGCAGCGGCGTCGGGACCCAGTACTTC CASSGVGTQYF